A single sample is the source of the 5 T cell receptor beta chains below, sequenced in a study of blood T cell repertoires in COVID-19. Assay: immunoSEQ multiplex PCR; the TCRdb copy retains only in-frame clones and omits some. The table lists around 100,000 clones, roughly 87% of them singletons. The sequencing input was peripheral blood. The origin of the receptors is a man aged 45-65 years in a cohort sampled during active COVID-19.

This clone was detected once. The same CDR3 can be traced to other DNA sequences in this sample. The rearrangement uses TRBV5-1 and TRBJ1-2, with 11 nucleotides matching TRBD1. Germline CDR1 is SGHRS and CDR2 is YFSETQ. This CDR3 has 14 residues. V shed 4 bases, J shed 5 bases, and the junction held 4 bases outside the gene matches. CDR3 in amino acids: CASSAGQGAYGYTF. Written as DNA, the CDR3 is TGCGCCAGCAGCGCCGGACAGGGGGCATATGGCTACACCTTC.

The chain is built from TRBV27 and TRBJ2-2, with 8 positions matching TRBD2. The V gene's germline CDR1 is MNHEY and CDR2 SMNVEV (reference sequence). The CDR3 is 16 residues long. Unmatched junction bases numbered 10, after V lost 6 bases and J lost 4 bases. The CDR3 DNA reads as TGTGCCAGCAGCAGCCCACTAGCGGTCTTCACCGGGGAGCTGTTTTTT. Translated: CASSSPLAVFTGELFF.

CDR3 in DNA: TGTGCCTCTGGGGGCGTCAAAGATACGCAGTATTTT. Encoded protein: CASGGVKDTQYF. The genes are TRBV24-1 and TRBJ2-3, with D possibly being TRBD1 (6 bases). Germline CDR1 and CDR2: KGHDR and SFDVKD. Trimming cost V 12 bases and J 5 bases, with 14 bases left between them. This CDR3 is built from 12 residues.

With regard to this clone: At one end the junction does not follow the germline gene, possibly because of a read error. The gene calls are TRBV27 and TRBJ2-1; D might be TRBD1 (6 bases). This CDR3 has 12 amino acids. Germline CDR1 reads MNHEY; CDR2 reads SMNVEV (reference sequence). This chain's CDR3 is CASSLGMGALVF. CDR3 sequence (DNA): TGTGCCAGCAGTTTAGGGATGGGGGCTCTGGTCTTC.

CDR3 in amino acids: CASSPGQGNSGANVLTF. CDR3 DNA sequence: TGTGCCAGCAGCCCGGGACAGGGGAACTCTGGGGCCAACGTCCTGACTTTC. The chain uses TRBV7-6 and TRBJ2-6; 10 bases are shared with TRBD1. This CDR3 comprises 17 residues. CDR1 and CDR2 from the germline V gene are SGHVS and FNYEAQ. J was trimmed by 0 bases and V by 5 bases; bases with no gene match: 4.